These 22 T cell receptor beta chains were all obtained from the same sample, sequenced in a study of control samples from healthy donors and cancer patients. Generated by immunoSEQ multiplex PCR, the TCRdb table keeps only in-frame clones and is missing some. The sample holds approximately 89,000 clones, about 89% seen once. Sequencing was performed on blood. These receptors all come from a man aged 25-45 years in good health.

This chain connects TRBV7-9 to TRBJ1-5, with D perhaps matching TRBD1 (6 bases). Between the trimmed V and J ends, which lost 1 base and 3 bases, there was a span of 10 bases. CDR1 is SEHNR and CDR2 is FQNEAQ in the germline V gene (reference sequence). The length of the CDR3 is 15 residues. CDR3 amino acids: CASSLGQAPNQPQHF. DNA for the CDR3: TGTGCCAGCAGCTTAGGACAGGCCCCCAATCAGCCCCAGCATTTT.

The chain joins TRBV18 to TRBJ2-1, with TRBD1 matching over 7 bases. This CDR3 has 12 residues. Germline V lookup: CDR1 KGHSH, CDR2 LQKENI. V was clipped by 2 bases and J by 8 bases; unmatched bases: 0. The CDR3 spells CASSPTGDEQFF. The CDR3 bases are TGTGCCAGCTCACCAACAGGGGATGAGCAGTTCTTC.

CDR3 region: CASSFEQGGDEAFF. In nucleotides, the CDR3 is TGTGCCAGCAGCTTTGAACAAGGGGGGGATGAAGCTTTCTTT. The gene calls are TRBV5-5 and TRBJ1-1; maybe TRBD1 (6 bases). The CDR3 sequence is 14 residues long. From germline, CDR1 is SGHKS and CDR2 YYEKEE (reference sequence). V was trimmed by 2 bases and J by 7 bases, leaving 15 bases between them.

This sequence joins TRBV5-4 and TRBJ1-1; 8 bases agree with TRBD1. J was trimmed by 4 bases and V by 5 bases; bases with no gene match: 13. Germline-derived CDR1 and CDR2 are SGHNT and YYREEE (reference sequence). This CDR3 comprises 16 residues. CDR3 sequence (DNA): TGTGCCAGCAGTCCCAGTCCACAGGGGGTAGTCACTGAAGCTTTCTTT. Protein: CASSPSPQGVVTEAFF.

The rearrangement links TRBV28 to TRBJ1-2; unclear D gene. Germline assignment: CDR1 MDHEN and CDR2 SYDVKM. The CDR3 spans 12 residues. Trimming took off 8 bases at V and 2 bases at J, with 9 bases between the two ends. CDR3 loop: CASATENYGYTF. The DNA for the CDR3 is TGTGCCAGCGCAACGGAAAACTATGGCTACACCTTC.

V gene TRBV24-1 combines with J gene TRBJ2-2; TRBD1 agrees at 11 bases. The trim removed 0 bases at V and 3 bases at J, leaving 11 bases unmatched. From germline, CDR1 is KGHDR and CDR2 SFDVKD. The CDR3 is 20 amino acids. This CDR3 is CATSDLRSPRDRGYTGELFF. CDR3 coding DNA: TGTGCCACCAGTGATTTGAGGAGCCCACGGGACAGGGGGTACACCGGGGAGCTGTTTTTT.

The chain combines TRBV6-5 with TRBJ1-1; D gene uncertain. The CDR3 runs 12 residues. The germline V gene encodes CDR1 MNHEY and CDR2 SVGAGI. V lost 4 bases, J lost 5 bases, and 8 bases lay in between. CDR3 DNA: TGTGCCAGCAGTTCCACAGTAACTGAAGCTTTCTTT. It specifies CASSSTVTEAFF.

V usage is TRBV6-5 and J usage is TRBJ1-2; 9 bases fit TRBD1. The CDR3 is 13 amino acids. Germline CDR1 is MNHEY and CDR2 is SVGAGI. Unmatched junction bases numbered 2, after V lost 5 bases and J lost 4 bases. The chain's CDR3 is CASSQDRGYGYTF. DNA of the CDR3: TGTGCCAGCAGTCAGGACAGGGGCTATGGCTACACCTTC.

This rearrangement joins TRBV27 to TRBJ2-5; D gene uncertain. Between the trimmed V and J ends, which lost 5 bases and 2 bases, there was a span of 21 bases. The CDR3 loop spans 17 amino acids. The V gene's germline CDR1 is MNHEY and CDR2 SMNVEV (reference sequence). The DNA of the CDR3 is TGTGCCAGCAGTCCGATTAGCTTTATGAGTAGGCAAGAGACCCAGTACTTC. Translation gives CASSPISFMSRQETQYF.

CDR3 sequence reads: CASSLNIGGQGDGVTYGYTF. As DNA, the CDR3 is TGTGCCAGCAGTTTAAATATCGGGGGACAGGGGGACGGAGTTACCTATGGCTACACCTTC. V gene TRBV27 combines with J gene TRBJ1-2; 11 bases map to TRBD1. Germline CDR1 reads MNHEY; CDR2 reads SMNVEV (reference sequence). After removal of 2 bases from V and 4 bases from J, the junction contained 18 bases not matched to a gene. CDR3 length: 20 amino acids.

CDR3 in amino acids: CASSLGGDYGYTF. The CDR3 DNA follows: TGCGCCAGCAGCTTGGGCGGTGACTATGGCTACACCTTC. The V and J genes are TRBV5-1 and TRBJ1-2; no clear D gene. Germline loops: CDR1 SGHRS, CDR2 YFSETQ. Trimming cost V 0 bases and J 3 bases, with 6 bases left between them. The CDR3 is 13 amino acids.

The CDR3 coding sequence is TGTGCCAGTAGTATAAAGATAGACACTGAAGCTTTCTTT. Translating it yields CASSIKIDTEAFF. V and J are TRBV19 and TRBJ1-1; no definite D call. CDR1 LNHDA and CDR2 SQIVND come from the germline V gene (reference sequence). CDR3 length equals 13 residues. V was pared by 2 bases and J by 3 bases, with 7 bases between.

Within the sample, this clone is medium-sized. The chain employs TRBV9 and TRBJ2-7; the match to TRBD1 covers 8 bases. The CDR3 length is 14 residues. Unmatched junction bases numbered 8, after V lost 4 bases and J lost 5 bases. Per the germline V gene, CDR1 is SGDLS and CDR2 is YYNGEE. CDR3 sequence reads: CASSPPDREDEQYF. The CDR3 nucleotides read TGTGCCAGCAGCCCACCGGACAGGGAAGACGAGCAGTACTTC.

The rearrangement joins TRBV7-8 to TRBJ2-3; 12 bases map to TRBD2. The junction had 9 bases not matched to a gene; V was cut back by 5 bases and J by 6 bases. Germline CDR1 is SGHVS and CDR2 is FQNEAQ. The CDR3 is made up of 16 amino acids. The CDR3 loop reads CASSRIPSGGEDTQYF. CDR3 nucleotide sequence: TGTGCCAGCAGCCGAATCCCTAGCGGGGGGGAGGATACGCAGTATTTT.

The genes are TRBV12-3 or TRBV12-4 and TRBJ1-2; no reliable D call. V was clipped by 6 bases and J by 4 bases, with 9 bases between them. This CDR3 is built from 12 residues. The CDR3 loop reads CASSPGVYGYTF. The CDR3 bases are TGTGCCAGCAGCCCCGGGGTCTATGGCTACACCTTC.

The chain recombines TRBV24-1 with TRBJ1-2, with D hard to call. The germline CDR1 and CDR2 sequences are KGHDR and SFDVKD. The CDR3 is 13 residues long. V was shortened by 4 bases and J by 4 bases, with 9 bases between the two germline ends. The CDR3 protein is CATSEGRRYGYTF. CDR3 DNA sequence: TGTGCCACCAGTGAAGGAAGACGCTATGGCTACACCTTC.

J is TRBJ1-2 and V is TRBV12-3 or TRBV12-4; D ambiguous. Trimming pared 5 bases from V and 4 bases from J, leaving 11 bases between. The length of the CDR3 is 13 residues. This CDR3 reads CASSAGRRYGYTF. Here the CDR3 DNA reads TGTGCCAGCAGTGCGGGCAGGCGCTATGGCTACACCTTC.

The chain is built from TRBV5-1 and TRBJ1-1; 10 bases fit TRBD1. The germline CDR1 and CDR2 sequences are SGHRS and YFSETQ. This CDR3 has 13 amino acids. V shed 4 bases and J 7 bases; nucleotides not matched to a gene: 4. CDR3 region: CASSVTGGYEAFF. The CDR3 bases are TGCGCCAGCAGCGTGACAGGGGGCTATGAAGCTTTCTTT.

The rearrangement links TRBV6-5 to TRBJ1-6, with TRBD1 as a possible D gene (5 bases). Germline assignment: CDR1 MNHEY and CDR2 SVGAGI. This CDR3 is built from 14 residues. V lost 2 bases and J lost 10, with 12 bases in between. The CDR3 here is CASSYGKGLSPLHF. The DNA for the CDR3 is TGTGCCAGCAGTTACGGAAAGGGGCTCTCACCCCTCCACTTT.

This chain joins TRBV28 and TRBJ1-1; 10 bases are shared with TRBD1. The CDR3 has 12 residues. Germline V lookup: CDR1 MDHEN, CDR2 SYDVKM. The trim removed 6 bases at V and 8 bases at J, leaving 3 bases unmatched. In DNA form, the CDR3 reads TGTGCCAGCAGCCGGGGACAGGGGGAAGCTTTCTTT. Protein product: CASSRGQGEAFF.

This chain joins TRBV15 and TRBJ2-7; maybe TRBD2 (5 bases). The CDR3 totals 14 residues. V lost 6 bases and J 0 bases, leaving 12 bases between the germline ends. Germline values: CDR1 LNHNV, CDR2 YYDKDF (reference sequence). CDR3 nucleotides: TGTGCCACCAGGAGGGAAGAGAACTCCTACGAGCAGTACGTC. Translating it yields CATRREENSYEQYV.

The chain carries TRBV2 and TRBJ2-7, with D perhaps TRBD1 (6 bases). The V gene lost 1 base and the J gene lost 1 base, with 11 bases spanning the gap. Germline CDR1 SNHLY, CDR2 FYNNEI. The CDR3 spans 15 residues. This CDR3 is CASSEGTAYSYEQYF. The CDR3 DNA follows: TGTGCCAGCAGTGAAGGGACAGCGTATTCCTACGAGCAGTACTTC.